These T cell receptor beta chains were read from a single sample in a study of cytomegalovirus exposure and HLA in healthy donors. Repertoires were generated with immunoSEQ multiplex PCR, while TCRdb's copy carries only in-frame clones and drops some. This table holds 110,000 to 150,000 clones, around four fifths found once. The material sequenced was PBMCs. The receptors stem from a woman between 40 and 50 years old in good health and CMV-seronegative. Each CDR3 is given without its conserved first and last residue. Fields, in order: V gene, J gene, CDR3 protein.

TRBV7-9	TRBJ2-7	ASSPTRTGTYEQY
TRBV19	TRBJ1-5	ASSSGVGQPQH
TRBV5-5	TRBJ2-3	ASSLPSGSPTDTQY
TRBV5-6	TRBJ1-5	ASSFRTTAVQPQH
TRBV11-2	TRBJ1-3	ASSLSGTSGNTIY
TRBV27	TRBJ2-1	ASSLPSGTAQF
TRBV19	TRBJ1-1	ASSILVRTGGESTFTEAF
TRBV9	TRBJ2-3	ASSTMTSGRRGDTQY
TRBV6-5	TRBJ2-1	ASSPYPSAYNEQF
TRBV28	TRBJ2-3	ASTWRGKRTQY
TRBV6-5	TRBJ2-7	ASVGDWTGGWEQY
TRBV6-1	TRBJ1-5	ASSEEGTEYNQPQH
TRBV5-1	TRBJ1-1	ASSFRTGRNTEAF
TRBV11-2	TRBJ2-7	ASSLAPTSPYEQY
TRBV19	TRBJ1-2	ASSEQGTYGYT
TRBV5-8	TRBJ2-2	ASRWKTGYTGELF
TRBV4-3	TRBJ1-2	ASSQDRGYGYT
TRBV11-2	TRBJ1-2	ASSLIGQNYGYT
TRBV28	TRBJ1-2	ASSLADRVYGYT
TRBV4-3	TRBJ2-4	ASSQDLRGKNIQY
TRBV29-1	TRBJ2-1	SVSGVTSSYNEQF
TRBV5-1	TRBJ2-7	ASSLRQGEYEQY
TRBV4-3	TRBJ1-1	ASSQEEGSTEAF
TRBV7-2	TRBJ1-2	ASRLGTGNYGYT